This record covers a single T cell receptor (beta chain). The source of the sample is a study of T cell responses to AZD1222 COVID-19 vaccine. Germline CDR1 and CDR2: KGHDR and SFDVKD. With V trimmed by 4 bases and J by 2 bases, 3 bases remained unmatched. CDR3 length: 16 residues. Sequenced by immunoSEQ multiplex PCR; TCRdb stores in-frame clones only, minus some. The sample carries more than 95,000 clones, 80% to 90% recorded once. V gene TRBV24-1 combines with J gene TRBJ2-3; 12 positions match TRBD1. The material sequenced was peripheral blood, taken on day 0 of AZD1222 vaccination. The clonotype originates from an adult in good health. The DNA for the CDR3 is TGTGCCACCAGTGACCCGGGACAGGGGGCCACAGATACGCAGTATTTT. It yields the protein CATSDPGQGATDTQYF.